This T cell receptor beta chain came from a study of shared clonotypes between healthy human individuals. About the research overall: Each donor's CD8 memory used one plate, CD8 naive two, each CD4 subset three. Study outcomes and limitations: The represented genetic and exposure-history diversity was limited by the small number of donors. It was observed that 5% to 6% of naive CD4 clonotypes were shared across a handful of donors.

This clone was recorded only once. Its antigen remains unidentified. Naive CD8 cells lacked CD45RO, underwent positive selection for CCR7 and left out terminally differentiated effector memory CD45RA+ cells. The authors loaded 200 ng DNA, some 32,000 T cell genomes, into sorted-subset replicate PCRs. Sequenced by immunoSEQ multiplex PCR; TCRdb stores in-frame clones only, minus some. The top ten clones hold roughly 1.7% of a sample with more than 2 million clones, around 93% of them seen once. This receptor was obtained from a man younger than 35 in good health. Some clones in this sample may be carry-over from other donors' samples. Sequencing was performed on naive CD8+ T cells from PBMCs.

The CDR3 sequence is CASSSWDRGKGETQYF. As DNA, the CDR3 is TGTGCCAGCAGCTCCTGGGACAGGGGGAAAGGGGAGACCCAGTACTTC. The chain employs TRBV7-9 and TRBJ2-5; 11 bases are shared with TRBD1. The germline V gene has CDR1 SEHNR and CDR2 FQNEAQ (reference sequence). V shed 4 bases, J shed 5 bases, and the junction held 9 bases outside the gene matches. The length of the CDR3 is 16 residues.